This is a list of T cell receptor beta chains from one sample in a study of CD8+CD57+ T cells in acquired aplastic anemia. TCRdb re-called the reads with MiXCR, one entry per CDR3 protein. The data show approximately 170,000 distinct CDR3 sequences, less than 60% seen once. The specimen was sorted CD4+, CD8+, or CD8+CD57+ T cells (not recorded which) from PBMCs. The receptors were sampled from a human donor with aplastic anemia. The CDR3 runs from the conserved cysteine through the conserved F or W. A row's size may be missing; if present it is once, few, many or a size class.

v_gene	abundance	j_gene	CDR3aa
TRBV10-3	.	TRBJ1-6	CAISVGQVNSPLHF
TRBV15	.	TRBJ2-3	CATSREGFTSDTQYF
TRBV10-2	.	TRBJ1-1	CASRGSGEVAEAFF
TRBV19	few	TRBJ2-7	CASSNGQGLYEQYF
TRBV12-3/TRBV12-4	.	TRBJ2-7	CASSTGLAGPYEQYF
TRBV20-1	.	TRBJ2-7	CSARGLSYEQYF
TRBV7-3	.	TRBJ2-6	CASSLAGAGANVLTF
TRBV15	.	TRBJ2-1	CATSRDLSRERVF
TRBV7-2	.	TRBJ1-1	CASSLAASYAFF
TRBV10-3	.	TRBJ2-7	CAARDDDYEQYF
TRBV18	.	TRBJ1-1	CASSPLIEGYTEAFF
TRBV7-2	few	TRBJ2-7	CASSLAPGMEEQYF
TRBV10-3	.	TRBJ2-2	CAISPGLTNTGELVF
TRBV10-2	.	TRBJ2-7	CASSERNSYEQYF
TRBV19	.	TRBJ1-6	CASSVTGSNSPLHF
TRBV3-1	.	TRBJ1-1	CASSQESGTNTEASF
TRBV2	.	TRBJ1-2	CASSFQGTNYGYTF
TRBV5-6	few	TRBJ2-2	CASGSRAGLAGGPNTGELFF
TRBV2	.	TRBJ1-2	CASSELGGRMSYTF
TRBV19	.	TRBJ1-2	CASSTQGTGNGYTF
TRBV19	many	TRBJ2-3	CASSNGQGSDTQYF
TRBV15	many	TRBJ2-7	CATSRDATGSYEQYF
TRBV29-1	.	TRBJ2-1	CSVGGTQCNEQFF
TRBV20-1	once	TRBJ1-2	CSAMEGAQNYGYTF
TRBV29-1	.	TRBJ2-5	CSVNNRGRGETQYF
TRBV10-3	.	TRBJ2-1	CAISEEQGTYNEQFF